The clone carrying this T cell receptor (beta chain) was picked up many times. The target antigen is unknown. This entry belongs to a study of T-cell reconstitution after alpha-beta-depleted transplantation in children. This CDR3 has 15 amino acids. Germline-derived CDR1 and CDR2 are MGHRA and YSYEKL. V was pared by 2 bases and J by 2 bases, with 13 bases between. Researchers prepared the TCRbeta library using unique molecular identifiers, the study reports. MiXCR was run by TCRdb on the PCR reads, yielding one entry per CDR3 protein. Counted here are some 830,000 distinct CDR3 sequences, about 15% occurring once; the ten biggest clones make up approximately 5%. Notes on the study in general: The origin of alpha-beta T cells about two months after transplant was reportedly several hundred expanded graft clones. Most T-cell counts and diversity one year after the transplant came from T cells that were newly produced.

The TCR sequence derives from a male patient under 18 who had a stem cell transplant for acute lymphoblastic leukemia, so the T cells may come from the graft donor. The J gene is TRBJ2-7, the V gene TRBV4-1; D gene uncertain. The input for sequencing was PBMCs, mostly from graft donor cells, taken 360 days after TCRalphabeta/CD19-depleted stem cell transplant. The CDR3: CASSQSKADAYEQYF. CDR3 nucleotides: TGCGCCAGCAGCCAAAGTAAGGCAGACGCCTACGAGCAGTACTTC.